This T cell receptor (beta chain) was captured by sequencing in a study of blood T cells in healthy people across ages. With a J-beta primer mix and a sample-barcoded 5' primer, a second PCR ran about 7 to 11 cycles. The authors tagged each cDNA molecule using a template-switch adaptor with 12 random nucleotides. TCRdb itself ran the 5' RACE reads through MiXCR, one entry per CDR3 protein. The sample comprises fewer than 650,000 distinct CDR3 sequences, approximately 26% of which are singletons, and approximately 3.6% rests with the top ten. A few counts support this clonotype. There are 14 residues in the CDR3. V dropped 1 base and J dropped 1 base, with 4 bases sitting between them. CDR1 is LGHDT, CDR2 YNNKEL, per germline (reference sequence). The same data also went into a second study, on T cells of mothers and their children.

This sequence originates from a boy aged 2 to 10 in good health. This rearrangement joins TRBV3-1 to TRBJ2-2; D is unclear. Sequencing used blood. CDR3 in DNA: TGTGCCAGCAGCCAAGGGGAGAACACCGGGGAGCTGTTTTTT. This translates into CASSQGENTGELFF.